The 19 T cell receptor beta chains in this list originate from one sample, sequenced in a study of blood T cell repertoires in COVID-19. Clones were sequenced by immunoSEQ multiplex PCR, and TCRdb holds only the in-frame ones, with some missing. This table has 170,000 or so clones, 60% to 80% appearing once. The source material was peripheral blood. These receptors all come from an older woman with acute or convalescent COVID-19.

A few counts support this clone. The CDR3 DNA sequence: TGTGCCAGCTCACCAACAGGGAAGAGCTCCTACGAGCAGTACTTC. This codes for CASSPTGKSSYEQYF. This chain uses TRBV18 with TRBJ2-7; weak D call: TRBD1 (6 bases). V was shortened by 2 bases and J by 0 bases, with 11 bases between the two germline ends. The CDR3 covers 15 residues. Looked up from germline, CDR1 is KGHSH and CDR2 is LQKENI.

This rearrangement joins TRBV19 to TRBJ2-1; the D gene is possibly TRBD2 (6 bases). The V and J ends lost 5 bases and 8 bases respectively, with 13 bases between them. The CDR3 is 13 residues long. CDR1 and CDR2 (germline): LNHDA, SQIVND (reference sequence). CDR3: CASSRLEGYEQFF. The CDR3 DNA reads TGTGCCAGTAGTCGACTAGAAGGTTATGAGCAGTTCTTC.

V gene TRBV6-1 combines with J gene TRBJ2-3; 9 bases align to TRBD1. Trimming removed 4 bases from V and 1 base from J; junction bases left unmatched: 6. Germline V gene data show CDR1 as MNHNS and CDR2 as SASEGT. The CDR3 has 16 residues. CDR3 coding DNA: TGTGCCAGCAGTGGCGGGTGGACAGGGGGCACAGATACGCAGTATTTT. Its translation is CASSGGWTGGTDTQYF.

The genes are TRBV5-1 and TRBJ1-2; tentative D call: TRBD1 (6 bases). The CDR3 totals 14 residues. In germline, CDR1 is SGHRS, CDR2 YFSETQ. V shed 0 bases and J shed 5 bases, with 11 bases lying between them. The CDR3 spells CASSLDGQPYGYTF. CDR3 DNA: TGCGCCAGCAGCTTGGACGGACAGCCTTATGGCTACACCTTC. Full variable domain (outside the CDR3, taken from reference TRBV5-1 and TRBJ1-2): KAGVTQTPRYLIKTRGQQVTLSCSPISGHRSVSWYQQTPGQGLQFLFEYFSETQRNKGNFPGRFSGRQFSNSRSEMNVSTLELGDSALYLCASSLDGQPYGYTFGSGTRLTVV.

The CDR3 loop reads CASSLGQANSPLHF. The CDR3 nucleotides read TGCGCCAGCAGCTTGGGACAGGCAAATTCACCCCTCCACTTT. J is TRBJ1-6 and V is TRBV5-1; tentative D call: TRBD1 (6 bases). The CDR3 totals 14 residues. With 0 bases removed from V and 7 bases from J, the gap between germline ends came to 8 bases. Germline-derived CDR1 and CDR2 are SGHRS and YFSETQ.

This chain uses TRBV30 with TRBJ2-7, with TRBD2 matching over 8 bases. Germline V gives CDR1 GTSNPN, CDR2 SVGIG (reference sequence). Trimming took 1 base from V and 13 from J; bases not matched to a gene: 12. The CDR3 loop spans 13 amino acids. The CDR3 sequence is CAWSEGGSGKLYF. CDR3 in DNA: TGTGCCTGGAGTGAAGGTGGTAGCGGGAAACTTTACTTC.

The chain employs TRBV7-3 and TRBJ2-5; 9 bases are a match to TRBD2. V lost 8 bases and J lost 5; bases outside the gene matches: 12. CDR1 is SGHTA, CDR2 FQGTGA, per germline. The length of the CDR3 is 15 residues. The CDR3 spells CASGLIAGVEETQYF. CDR3 sequence (DNA): TGTGCCAGCGGACTCATAGCGGGGGTCGAGGAGACCCAGTACTTC.

The gene calls are TRBV3-1 (or the pseudogene TRBV3-2) and TRBJ1-2; no firm D call. Trimming left V 0 bases short and J 3 bases short, with 8 bases between. This CDR3 is 14 amino acids long. The germline V gene has CDR1 LGHDT and CDR2 YNNKEL (reference sequence). CDR3 DNA: TGTGCCAGCAGCCAAGACAGGTTACACTATGGCTACACCTTC. Its protein product is CASSQDRLHYGYTF.

This rearrangement joins TRBV29-1 to TRBJ1-1; D is unresolved. CDR3 length: 13 amino acids. Germline V gene data show CDR1 as SQVTM and CDR2 as ANQGSEA. V was shortened by 5 bases and J by 3 bases, with 13 bases between the two germline ends. The CDR3 DNA follows: TGCAGCGTTCGGTCGGCGAGCGACACTGAAGCTTTCTTT. This sequence encodes CSVRSASDTEAFF.

This chain connects TRBV2 to TRBJ1-5; D is unresolved. Germline V gene data show CDR1 as SNHLY and CDR2 as FYNNEI. The V and J ends lost 7 bases and 4 bases respectively, with 11 bases between them. This CDR3 comprises 13 residues. This chain's CDR3 is CASTYVANQPQHF. Written as DNA, the CDR3 is TGTGCCAGCACCTACGTAGCAAATCAGCCCCAGCATTTT.

V is TRBV10-3 and J is TRBJ2-3; 7 bases are a match to TRBD1. The junction had 7 bases not matched to a gene; V was cut back by 6 bases and J by 1 base. CDR1 and CDR2 (germline): ENHRY, SYGVKD. The CDR3 contains 15 residues. The CDR3, as DNA: TGTGCCATCAGGGGCGACAGGGAAGGCACAGATACGCAGTATTTT. It specifies CAIRGDREGTDTQYF.

This clone has just a few counts. This chain links TRBV5-5 with TRBJ2-1; D call uncertain. The CDR3 runs to 13 residues. V lost 1 base, J lost 6 bases, and 8 bases lay in between. Germline lookup yields CDR1 SGHKS and CDR2 YYEKEE (reference sequence). CDR3 sequence: CASSLYPGNEQFF. In DNA form, the CDR3 reads TGTGCCAGCAGCTTGTATCCAGGCAATGAGCAGTTCTTC.

The chain couples TRBV18 to TRBJ2-1, with 10 nucleotides matching TRBD2. There are 17 residues in the CDR3. Germline loops: CDR1 KGHSH, CDR2 LQKENI. Trimming took 1 base from V and 7 from J; bases not matched to a gene: 10. The CDR3 DNA is TGTGCCAGCTCACCACAGGCTAGCGGGAGAATACGTAATGAGCAGTTCTTC. It specifies CASSPQASGRIRNEQFF.

This clone has just a few counts. The chain couples TRBV19 to TRBJ2-1; D is ambiguous. Looked up from germline, CDR1 is LNHDA and CDR2 is SQIVND (reference sequence). The CDR3 has 19 amino acids. Trimming shortened V by 4 bases and J by 2 bases, and 24 bases separated the two germline ends. The CDR3 DNA follows: TGTGCCAGTAGTAGAATAATCGCCCAGTCGGGTAGGCCCTACAATGAGCAGTTCTTC. Its translation is CASSRIIAQSGRPYNEQFF.

The genes are TRBV25-1 and TRBJ2-1; maybe TRBD2 (5 bases). The germline V and J ends were trimmed by 7 bases and 0 bases, with 13 bases remaining between them. Per germline, CDR1 MGHDK and CDR2 SYGVNS. The CDR3 loop spans 15 amino acids. The chain's CDR3 is CASMDSYSSYNEQFF. CDR3 DNA sequence: TGTGCCAGCATGGACTCCTACAGCTCCTACAATGAGCAGTTCTTC.

This clone occurred a few times. The chain combines TRBV29-1 with TRBJ1-1, with a tentative D call TRBD1 (5 bases). CDR1 and CDR2 (germline): SQVTM, ANQGSEA. V gave up 1 base and J gave up 6 bases, with 24 bases separating them. The CDR3 is made up of 17 amino acids. The CDR3 region is CSVEVRQTRFLFAEAFF. Here the CDR3 DNA reads TGCAGCGTTGAAGTCCGACAGACGCGGTTCTTATTCGCTGAAGCTTTCTTT.

This clone has only a few counts. J is TRBJ1-2 and V is TRBV5-6; D call uncertain. Germline values: CDR1 SGHDT, CDR2 YYEEEE. The length of the CDR3 is 14 residues. Trimming removed 4 bases at V and 0 bases at J, with 10 bases between. The CDR3 coding sequence is TGTGCCAGCAGCATTGGGCCTGCTAACTATGGCTACACCTTC. Translated, it gives CASSIGPANYGYTF.

The chain recombines TRBV7-2 with TRBJ2-7, with 10 positions matching TRBD2. V lost 1 base to trimming and J lost 0 bases; unmatched junction nucleotides: 6. The CDR3 loop spans 17 amino acids. The germline V gene encodes CDR1 SGHTA and CDR2 FQGNSA. CDR3 bases: TGTGCCAGCAGCTTAGAGGTCACTAGCGGGACCTCCTACGAGCAGTACTTC. Translating gives CASSLEVTSGTSYEQYF.

This clone was recorded a few times. CDR3: CASSWGQKTYGYTF. The CDR3 region has the DNA TGTGCCAGCAGCTGGGGACAGAAGACCTATGGCTACACCTTC. The rearrangement joins TRBV5-6 to TRBJ1-2, with 7 bases identical to TRBD1. Germline loops: CDR1 SGHDT, CDR2 YYEEEE. There are 14 residues in the CDR3. The junction had 6 bases not matched to a gene; V was cut back by 3 bases and J by 4 bases.